The rows below give T cell receptor beta chains drawn from one sample of a study of vaccination and CD4 T cells after COVID-19. TCRdb ran MiXCR on the PCR reads and lists one entry per CDR3 protein. The sample records roughly 15,000 distinct CDR3 sequences, roughly 66% being singletons. These receptors' targets are unknown. The sample was CD4+ T cells from blood, cultured in vitro. The source of these receptors is a human donor who had recovered from COVID-19. CDR3s include the opening cysteine and the closing phenylalanine or tryptophan. A D gene is named only where the DNA matches it firmly. Clone size appears in some rows only: once, few, many, or a class for an expanded clone.

NA TRBJ1-5 TRBV20-1 NA TGCAGTGCTAGAGATACCGGGCCCCAGCATTTT CSARDTGPQHF
few TRBJ1-2 TRBV4-1 NA TGCGCCAGCAGCCAAGATGGAAGGCTCGCGGCGACCTATGGCTACACCTTC CASSQDGRLAATYGYTF
NA TRBJ1-1 TRBV20-1 NA TGCAGTGCTAGGGATCCGATGATGGGGAACACTGAAGCTTTCTTT CSARDPMMGNTEAFF
once TRBJ2-3 TRBV12-3/TRBV12-4 NA TGTGCCAGCCTCAGGGGGGGTACGGATACGCAGTATTTT CASLRGGTDTQYF
few TRBJ2-2 TRBV20-1 TRBD1 TGCAGTGCTCCGGGACAGACCTACACCGGGGAGCTGTTTTTT CSAPGQTYTGELFF
NA TRBJ1-1 TRBV11-3 NA TGTGCCAGCAGCTTAGTTACGGGGGCGCCCGGATCAGCTTTCTTT CASSLVTGAPGSAFF
NA TRBJ2-5 TRBV7-9 TRBD2 TGTGCCAGCAGCAAGACTAGCGGGCAAGAGACCCAGTACTTC CASSKTSGQETQYF
few TRBJ1-1 TRBV6-1 NA TGTGCCAGCAGTGGTCACTTGAACACTGAAGCTTTCTTT CASSGHLNTEAFF
few TRBJ1-6 TRBV19 TRBD1 TGTGCCAGTAGTACCAACTTCGGACAGGGTGGATCACCCCTCCACTTT CASSTNFGQGGSPLHF
few TRBJ2-2 TRBV10-3 NA TGTGCCATCAGTGGTGGGGGGGGCCCCACCGGGGAGCTGTTTTTT CAISGGGGPTGELFF
NA TRBJ1-5 TRBV4-2 NA TGTGCCAGCAGCCAAAATCAGGGTCAGAATCAGCCCCAGCATTTT CASSQNQGQNQPQHF
NA TRBJ2-5 TRBV20-1 NA TGCAGTGCTAGTAGGGGGAGGGAGGAGGAGACCCAGTACTTC CSASRGREEETQYF
few TRBJ1-5 TRBV30 NA TGTGCCTGGAGTGTGACGGGACAGCCCCAGCATTTT CAWSVTGQPQHF
NA TRBJ2-5 TRBV2 NA TGTGCCAGCAGGGAACAGGGGGGGTGGTGGACCCAGTACTTC CASREQGGWWTQYF
NA TRBJ2-1 TRBV7-3 NA TGTGCCAGCAGCCCAAGCTGGGGTAATGAGCAGTTCTTC CASSPSWGNEQFF
NA TRBJ2-1 TRBV27 TRBD2 TGTGCCAGCAGTTCACCTCCCCAGCGGGAGAGTGAGCAGTTCTTC CASSSPPQRESEQFF
NA TRBJ2-7 TRBV20-1 TRBD2 TGCAGTGCTAGAGTAGGAGAACGGGAGGGCTTCTACGAGCAGTACTTC CSARVGEREGFYEQYF
NA TRBJ1-1 TRBV7-8 NA TGTGCCAGCAGCTTAGCGGGGGCTACAGGGTCGGGTACTGAAGCTTTCTTT CASSLAGATGSGTEAFF
NA TRBJ1-1 TRBV20-1 NA TGCAGTGGGACGGCGAGGGCCGGCGGGAACACTGAAGCTTTCTTT CSGTARAGGNTEAFF
NA TRBJ2-3 TRBV24-1 NA TGTGCCACCAGTGATGTGAGCGGGTCTAGCACAGATACGCAGTATTTT CATSDVSGSSTDTQYF
NA TRBJ2-5 TRBV5-1 TRBD1 TGCGCCAGCAGCTCAGCTAACACAGGGGGCAAGGGGACCCAGTACTTC CASSSANTGGKGTQYF
NA TRBJ2-3 TRBV6-1 TRBD2 TGTGCCAGCAGGTCCCTTAGCGGGAGCCCCGCGGATACGCAGTATTTT CASRSLSGSPADTQYF
NA TRBJ2-7 TRBV11-2 NA TGTGCCAGCAGCCTCCGATGGACAGTCCTCGACTACGAGCAGTACTTC CASSLRWTVLDYEQYF
few TRBJ1-5 TRBV20-1 TRBD1 TGCAGTGCTAGAGATAACAGGGGAAAGACGGCTCAGCCCCAGCATTTT CSARDNRGKTAQPQHF
few TRBJ1-2 TRBV7-2 TRBD1 TGTGCCAGCAGCTTAGCCGGGGGACAGTTCAATAACTATGGCTACACCTTC CASSLAGGQFNNYGYTF
few TRBJ1-6 TRBV20-1 NA TGCAGTGCTAGAGATCCGACTTCACCCCTCCACTTT CSARDPTSPLHF
NA TRBJ1-2 TRBV24-1 NA TGTGCCACCAGTGGTGGGGGTATTGGCTACACCTTC CATSGGGIGYTF
few TRBJ1-2 TRBV20-1 TRBD1 TGCAGTGCTCCGGACAGGGAAAACTATGGCTACACCTTC CSAPDRENYGYTF
NA TRBJ2-5 TRBV27 TRBD2 TGTGCCAGCAGTTTGAATAGCGGGAGGGAGACCCAGTACTTC CASSLNSGRETQYF